A single sample is the source of the 18 T cell receptor beta chains below, sequenced in a study of T cell responses to AZD1222 COVID-19 vaccine. The method was immunoSEQ multiplex PCR; TCRdb's version includes in-frame clones alone and lacks a portion of them. The sample holds 130,000 to 150,000 clones, 90% to 95% seen once. The specimen was peripheral blood, collected on day 0 of AZD1222 vaccination. The receptor set was obtained from an adult in good health.

The chain is built from TRBV7-9 and TRBJ1-4, with 7 bases identical to TRBD1. J was trimmed by 6 bases and V by 4 bases; bases with no gene match: 8. Germline-derived CDR1 and CDR2 are SEHNR and FQNEAQ (reference sequence). The CDR3 runs to 15 residues. For the CDR3, the DNA is TGTGCCAGCAGCTCCGACAGGGCTAGGGATGAAAAACTGTTTTTT. Protein: CASSSDRARDEKLFF.

This chain links TRBV9 with TRBJ1-6; D is perhaps TRBD1 (6 bases). The CDR3 spans 15 residues. V was clipped by 2 bases and J by 6 bases, with 12 bases between them. The germline gives CDR1 SGDLS, CDR2 YYNGEE. The CDR3 DNA follows: TGTGCCAGCAGCGTCCGGGACAAGGGTAATTCACCCCTCCACTTT. It encodes CASSVRDKGNSPLHF.

The chain recombines TRBV30 with TRBJ2-7; 8 bases fit TRBD1. Germline V gives CDR1 GTSNPN, CDR2 SVGIG (reference sequence). J was trimmed by 4 bases and V by 3 bases; bases with no gene match: 5. This CDR3 comprises 13 residues. CDR3 bases: TGTGCCTGGAGGGCAGGGGGCAGGTACGAGCAGTACTTC. Translated: CAWRAGGRYEQYF.

This chain links TRBV19 with TRBJ1-5, with TRBD1 as a possible D gene (5 bases). Germline CDR1 LNHDA, CDR2 SQIVND (reference sequence). The CDR3 spans 14 residues. V shed 3 bases and J shed 11 bases, with 17 bases lying between them. Written as DNA, the CDR3 is TGTGCCAGTAGTATCCGGGGCGCTAAGGACACCCAGCATTTT. Translation: CASSIRGAKDTQHF. Full variable domain (missing parts from reference TRBV19 and TRBJ1-5): DGGITQSPKYLFRKEGQNVTLSCEQNLNHDAMYWYRQDPGQGLRLIYYSQIVNDFQKGDIAEGYSVSREKKESFPLTVTSAQKNPTAFYLCASSIRGAKDTQHFGDGTRLSIL.

The chain combines TRBV4-3 with TRBJ1-4; 9 bases align to TRBD1. Per germline, CDR1 LGHNA and CDR2 YSLEER. The CDR3 has 17 residues. V shed 5 bases, J shed 6 bases, and the junction held 13 bases outside the gene matches. The CDR3: CASSKGTGWLVHEKLFF. The CDR3 DNA reads TGCGCCAGCAGCAAAGGGACAGGGTGGTTAGTGCATGAAAAACTGTTTTTT.

The chain recombines TRBV27 with TRBJ1-6, with 9 nucleotides matching TRBD1. Germline V gives CDR1 MNHEY, CDR2 SMNVEV (reference sequence). The V gene end was trimmed by 10 bases and the J gene end by 10 bases; junction bases not matched to a gene: 11. The CDR3 is 14 residues long. In DNA form, the CDR3 reads TGTGCCACGCGCACAGGGGGCGGTAGGTCACCCCTCCACTTT. This codes for CATRTGGGRSPLHF.

The J gene is TRBJ1-2, the V gene TRBV15; possible D gene TRBD1, 5 bases. Trimming cost V 1 base and J 6 bases, with 9 bases left between them. CDR3 size: 13 residues. CDR1 and CDR2 from the germline V gene are LNHNV and YYDKDF (reference sequence). CDR3 region: CATSRVGGDGYTF. CDR3 DNA: TGTGCCACCAGCAGAGTCGGGGGGGATGGCTACACCTTC.

The chain couples TRBV3-1 (or the pseudogene TRBV3-2) to TRBJ2-2, with no clear D. Trimming left V 2 bases short and J 1 base short, with 8 bases between. The CDR3 is 15 residues long. Germline-derived CDR1 and CDR2 are LGHDT and YNNKEL (reference sequence). The CDR3, as DNA: TGTGCCAGCAGCCAACAGATTAAGAACACCGGGGAGCTGTTTTTT. This sequence encodes CASSQQIKNTGELFF.

This clone was seen only once. The J gene is TRBJ2-3, the V gene TRBV5-6; no clear D. CDR3 length equals 14 residues. V lost 4 bases, J lost 1 base, and 10 bases lay in between. Germline loops: CDR1 SGHDT, CDR2 YYEEEE. This CDR3 is CASSPRVGTDTQYF. The DNA for the CDR3 is TGTGCCAGCAGCCCCCGAGTCGGCACAGATACGCAGTATTTT.

The chain recombines TRBV4-3 with TRBJ1-6, with 7 bases matching TRBD1. There are 16 residues in the CDR3. CDR1 and CDR2 from the germline V gene are LGHNA and YSLEER. Trimming at V came to 0 bases and at J to 7 bases, leaving 6 bases not matched to a gene. The chain's CDR3 is CASSQEPGRGNSPLHF. The CDR3 DNA reads TGCGCCAGCAGCCAAGAACCCGGCAGGGGGAATTCACCCCTCCACTTT.

The CDR3 spells CASSLRSTEAFF. Here the CDR3 DNA reads TGTGCCAGCAGCTTACGGTCGACTGAAGCTTTCTTT. The J gene is TRBJ1-1, the V gene TRBV11-3; D not certain. This CDR3 has 12 amino acids. Trimming took 2 bases from V and 5 from J, leaving 6 bases between them. Germline values: CDR1 SGHNT, CDR2 YENEEA.

The table lists this clone with a count of one. The chain combines TRBV3-1 (or the pseudogene TRBV3-2) with TRBJ1-6; D gene uncertain. V dropped 3 bases and J dropped 7 bases, with 22 bases sitting between them. Germline V CDR1 and CDR2: LGHDT, YNNKEL (reference sequence). This CDR3 contains 18 residues. CDR3 protein: CASSHSPRDWPRNSPLHF. CDR3 nucleotides: TGTGCCAGCAGCCATAGCCCCCGCGACTGGCCGCGGAATTCACCCCTCCACTTT.

The gene calls are TRBV6-5 and TRBJ2-2; D is uncertain. Trimming pared 2 bases from V and 0 bases from J, leaving 10 bases between. Looked up from germline, CDR1 is MNHEY and CDR2 is SVGAGI. There are 16 residues in the CDR3. Here the CDR3 reads CASSYDFTANTGELFF. CDR3 DNA: TGTGCCAGCAGTTACGATTTTACTGCGAACACCGGGGAGCTGTTTTTT.

This chain uses TRBV6-5 with TRBJ2-7; tentatively, D is TRBD1 (6 bases). The V end lost 5 bases, the J end lost 4 bases, and 12 bases lay between the germline ends. This CDR3 has 13 amino acids. Germline assignment: CDR1 MNHEY and CDR2 SVGAGI. The CDR3 loop reads CASSTGTSYEQYF. For the CDR3, the DNA is TGTGCCAGCAGTACCGGGACAAGTTACGAGCAGTACTTC.

This chain uses TRBV20-1 with TRBJ2-4; 8 positions match TRBD1. Germline V lookup: CDR1 DFQATT, CDR2 SNEGSKA (reference sequence). With 3 bases clipped from V and 14 bases from J, the junction kept 3 bases outside the gene matches. The CDR3 has 10 residues. The CDR3 spells CSASEDREYF. The CDR3 DNA sequence: TGCAGTGCTAGCGAGGACAGGGAGTACTTC.

J is TRBJ2-3 and V is TRBV7-2, with D hard to call. Trimming took off 5 bases at V and 3 bases at J, with 9 bases between the two ends. CDR3 length: 13 amino acids. CDR1 is SGHTA and CDR2 is FQGNSA in the germline V gene. The CDR3 protein is CASSEIVTDTQYF. CDR3 bases: TGTGCCAGCAGCGAAATAGTTACAGATACGCAGTATTTT.

This clone was recorded a few times. The J gene is TRBJ1-5, the V gene TRBV28; possibly TRBD1 for D (6 bases). Germline CDR1 and CDR2: MDHEN and SYDVKM. The CDR3 extends over 14 amino acids. Between the trimmed V and J ends, which lost 10 bases and 6 bases, there was a span of 19 bases. This CDR3 reads CANAAGGRGQPQHF. Written as DNA, the CDR3 is TGTGCCAACGCGGCGGGGGGGCGAGGTCAGCCCCAGCATTTT.

The CDR3 sequence: CASSARVEQYF. The CDR3 nucleotides read TGTGCCAGCAGTGCCCGAGTTGAGCAGTACTTC. The genes are TRBV12-3 or TRBV12-4 and TRBJ2-7, with no clear D. The CDR3 spans 11 residues. V lost 5 bases and J lost 7, with 9 bases in between.